The rows below give T cell receptor beta chains drawn from one sample of a study of shared clonotypes between healthy human individuals. Sequencing was performed with immunoSEQ multiplex PCR; in TCRdb, only in-frame clones are kept and a portion is missing. The profile shows about 2.3 million clones, 92% of them singletons. Sequencing was carried out using naive CD4+ T cells from PBMCs. The source of these receptors is a man aged 18-30 years in good health. Some clones in this sample may be carry-over from other donors' samples. Each CDR3 is given with its conserved first and last residue. A D gene is named only where the DNA matches it firmly. Size tells how often a clone was seen (once, few, many) or the class of an expanded clone, and some rows leave it out.

d_call	v_call	j_call	clone_size	cdr3_nt	cdr3_aa
TRBD1	TRBV6-1	TRBJ1-1	NA	TGTGCCAGCAGCGGGACAGGGCGAGCTGAAGCTTTCTTT	CASSGTGRAEAFF
NA	TRBV29-1	TRBJ1-1	NA	TGCAGCTACCGACCAGGGAACACTGAAGCTTTCTTT	CSYRPGNTEAFF
NA	TRBV7-9	TRBJ1-1	NA	TGTGCCAGCAGCTCACCTCTTCTTACAGGGATCGCTTTCTTT	CASSSPLLTGIAFF
NA	TRBV25-1	TRBJ2-7	NA	TGTGCCAGCAGTGAACTTACAGGGTTCACCTACGAGCAGTACTTC	CASSELTGFTYEQYF
NA	TRBV5-1	TRBJ2-2	NA	TGCGCCAGCTCACGCGGGGACACCGTCCGGGAGCTGTTTTTT	CASSRGDTVRELFF
TRBD2	TRBV6-6	TRBJ2-7	NA	TGTGCCAGCGGCCCCAGACTAGCGGGGTCCTACGAGCAGTACTTC	CASGPRLAGSYEQYF
TRBD1	TRBV18	TRBJ2-7	NA	TGTGCCAGCTCACCCGGTAGGCAGGGGGCGTACGAGCAGTACTTC	CASSPGRQGAYEQYF
NA	TRBV27	TRBJ1-1	NA	TGTGCCAGCAGTTTACCGCCAACCGGGGCAGGGCCAGCTTTCTTT	CASSLPPTGAGPAFF
TRBD2	TRBV9	TRBJ2-2	NA	TGTGCCAGCAGCGTAGGGCCGCTGGGGCTAGCGGGAGGCGGCACCGGGGAGCTGTTTTTT	CASSVGPLGLAGGGTGELFF
TRBD1	TRBV28	TRBJ2-1	NA	TGTGCCAGCAGAGGACAGGGGGCAGGCAATGAGCAGTTCTTC	CASRGQGAGNEQFF
TRBD2	TRBV14	TRBJ2-1	NA	TGTGCCAGCAGCTGGCACCGGTCTAGCGGGGCCTACAATGAGCAGTTCTTC	CASSWHRSSGAYNEQFF
NA	TRBV7-2	TRBJ1-3	few	TGTGCCAGCAGCTTAGCGGTCAGCTCTGGAAACACCATATATTTT	CASSLAVSSGNTIYF
TRBD1	TRBV5-6	TRBJ1-1	NA	TGTGCCAGCAGCTTGGAACTCCGGACAGGGGACACTGAAGCTTTCTTT	CASSLELRTGDTEAFF
NA	TRBV7-9	TRBJ2-2	NA	TGTGCCAGCAGCTTAGCCAGGGGACACACCGGGGAGCTGTTTTTT	CASSLARGHTGELFF
NA	TRBV28	TRBJ2-5	NA	TGTGCCAGCAGTTTATGGGTCCCTACCTCGAGGCGGTTCCAAGAGACCCAGTACTTC	CASSLWVPTSRRFQETQYF
NA	TRBV7-7	TRBJ2-5	few	TGTGCCAGCAGCTTAGGCAGGGGCCAAGAGACCCAGTACTTC	CASSLGRGQETQYF
NA	TRBV11-2	TRBJ2-3	NA	TGTGCCAGCAGGCAGCCAGGACGGCGAAGGGCAGATACGCAGTATTTT	CASRQPGRRRADTQYF
TRBD2	TRBV7-8	TRBJ2-1	NA	TGTGCCAGCAGCTTAATGCGGGGGATCGAGCAGTTCTTC	CASSLMRGIEQFF
NA	TRBV30	TRBJ1-5	NA	TGTGCCTGGAGTCGGGGCGTGGGAAGCAATCAGCCCCAGCATTTT	CAWSRGVGSNQPQHF
NA	TRBV5-6	TRBJ1-5	NA	TGTGCCAGCAGCTTCAGGGGTGGACAGCCCCAGCATTTT	CASSFRGGQPQHF
TRBD1	TRBV19	TRBJ2-1	once	TGTGCCAGCAACAGGGGTCGGTCGGTTCCGTTCTTC	CASNRGRSVPFF
NA	TRBV11-2	TRBJ2-7	NA	TGTGCCAGCAGCTTAGGGGACACCGAGCAGTACTTC	CASSLGDTEQYF
NA	TRBV9	TRBJ2-7	once	TGTGCCAGCAGCGTAGATGAGGGGGCCTACGAGCAGTACTTC	CASSVDEGAYEQYF
NA	TRBV2	TRBJ1-5	few	TGTGCCAGCAACCGTAGAGGCAATCAGCCCCAGCATTTT	CASNRRGNQPQHF
TRBD1	TRBV10-2	TRBJ1-2	NA	TGCGCCAGCAAAGACAGGGTAGACTATGGCTACACCTTC	CASKDRVDYGYTF
TRBD1	TRBV9	TRBJ1-1	NA	TGTGCCAGCAGCGGTAGTGCAGGGGGTTACACTGAAGCTTTCTTT	CASSGSAGGYTEAFF
NA	TRBV2	TRBJ1-2	NA	TGTGCCAGCAAGCCGGGACGGATTAACTATGGCTACACCTTC	CASKPGRINYGYTF
NA	TRBV18	TRBJ2-7	NA	TGTGCCAGCTCACCATCGTCGGGAGAGTACGAGCAGTACTTC	CASSPSSGEYEQYF
NA	TRBV5-1	TRBJ1-3	NA	TGCGCCAGCAGCTTTGGCGGGGGAAACACCATATATTTT	CASSFGGGNTIYF